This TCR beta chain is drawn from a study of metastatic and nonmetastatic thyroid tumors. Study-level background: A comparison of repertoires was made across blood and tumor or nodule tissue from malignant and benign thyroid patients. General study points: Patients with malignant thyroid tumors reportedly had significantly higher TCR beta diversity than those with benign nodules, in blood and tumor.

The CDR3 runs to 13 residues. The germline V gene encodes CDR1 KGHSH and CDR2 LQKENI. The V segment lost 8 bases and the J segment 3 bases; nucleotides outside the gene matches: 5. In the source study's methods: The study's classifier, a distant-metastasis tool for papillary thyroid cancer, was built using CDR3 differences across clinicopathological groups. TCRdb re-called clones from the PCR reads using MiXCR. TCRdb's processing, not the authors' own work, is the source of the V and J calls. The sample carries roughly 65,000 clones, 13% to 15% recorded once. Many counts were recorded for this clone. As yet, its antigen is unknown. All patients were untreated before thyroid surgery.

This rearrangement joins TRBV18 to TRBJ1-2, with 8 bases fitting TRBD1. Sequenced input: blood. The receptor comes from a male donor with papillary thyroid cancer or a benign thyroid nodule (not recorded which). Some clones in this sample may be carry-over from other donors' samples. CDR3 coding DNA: TGTGCCAGCCCATCGGGACAGGACTATGGCTACACCTTC. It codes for CASPSGQDYGYTF.